A single T cell receptor beta chain is shown here with its context. Trimming cost V 4 bases and J 2 bases; bases outside gene matches: 7. Germline assignment: CDR1 SGHTA and CDR2 FQGNSA. This CDR3 is 16 amino acids long. This entry belongs to a study of blood T cell repertoires in COVID-19. About the research overall: Sources were T cells, B-cell-depleted T cells, or PBMCs; the material itself was cDNA or gDNA.

Authors' methods: Cell counts per sample came from amplifying reference gene primers. Assay used: immunoSEQ multiplex PCR; TCRdb lists only in-frame clones, some missing. D and trimming were read from the DNA, whereas the V and J calls and clone size are those reported in that table. The sample records over 150,000 clones, 86% being singletons. The sequenced material came from peripheral blood. The V and J genes are TRBV7-2 and TRBJ2-3; 9 bases map to TRBD2. The TCR was taken from a man in his fifties or sixties with active or convalescent COVID-19. In DNA, the CDR3 is TGTGCCAGCAGCTCGAGGCGGGGGGGCCTCACAGATACGCAGTATTTT. Translating it yields CASSSRRGGLTDTQYF. The full variable domain, with the rest looked up from reference TRBV7-2 and TRBJ2-3, is GAGVSQSPSNKVTEKGKDVELRCDPISGHTALYWYRQSLGQGLEFLIYFQGNSAPDKSGLPSDRFSAERTGGSVSTLTIQRTQQEDSAVYLCASSSRRGGLTDTQYFGPGTRLTVL.